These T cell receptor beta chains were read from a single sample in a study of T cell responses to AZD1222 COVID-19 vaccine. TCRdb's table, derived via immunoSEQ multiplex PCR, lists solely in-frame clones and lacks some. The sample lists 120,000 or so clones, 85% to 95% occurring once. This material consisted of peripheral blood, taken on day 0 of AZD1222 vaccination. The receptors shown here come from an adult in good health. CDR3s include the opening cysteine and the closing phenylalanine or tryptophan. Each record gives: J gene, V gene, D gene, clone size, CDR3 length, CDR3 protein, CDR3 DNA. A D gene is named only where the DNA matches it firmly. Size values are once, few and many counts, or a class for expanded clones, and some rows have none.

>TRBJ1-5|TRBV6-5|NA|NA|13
CASRSTGGQPQHF
TGTGCCAGCAGATCAACGGGCGGTCAGCCCCAGCATTTT
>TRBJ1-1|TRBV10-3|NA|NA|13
CAISPEGAGSNFF
TGTGCCATCAGTCCCGAAGGGGCAGGGTCTAATTTCTTT
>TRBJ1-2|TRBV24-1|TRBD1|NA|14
CATSDQTGGSGYTF
TGTGCCACCAGTGATCAAACAGGGGGTTCAGGCTACACCTTC
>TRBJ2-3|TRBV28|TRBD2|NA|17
CASSPTVAGLNTDTQYF
TGTGCCAGCAGTCCCACCGTAGCGGGATTAAACACAGATACGCAGTATTTT
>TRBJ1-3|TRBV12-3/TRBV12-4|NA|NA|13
CASGAGAGNTIYF
TGTGCCAGCGGAGCAGGGGCTGGAAACACCATATATTTT
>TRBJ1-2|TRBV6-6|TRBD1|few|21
CASSHGPGDRGIGQANYGYTF
TGTGCCAGCAGTCACGGGCCCGGTGACAGGGGAATAGGGCAAGCTAACTATGGCTACACCTTC
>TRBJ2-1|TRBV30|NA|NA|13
CAWSVLGRNEQFF
TGTGCCTGGAGTGTACTCGGACGCAATGAGCAGTTCTTC
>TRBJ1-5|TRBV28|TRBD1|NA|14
CASRQGLSNQPQHF
TGTGCCAGCAGACAGGGGCTAAGCAATCAGCCCCAGCATTTT
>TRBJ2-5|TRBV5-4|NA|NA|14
CASSMEAPGETQYF
TGTGCCAGCAGTATGGAGGCCCCCGGAGAGACCCAGTACTTC
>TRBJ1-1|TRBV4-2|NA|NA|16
CASSPWGGASNTEAFF
TGTGCCAGCAGCCCATGGGGGGGGGCCTCTAACACTGAAGCTTTCTTT
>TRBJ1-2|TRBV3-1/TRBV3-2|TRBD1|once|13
CASSRQGAGGYTF
TGTGCCAGCAGCAGACAGGGGGCAGGAGGCTACACCTTC
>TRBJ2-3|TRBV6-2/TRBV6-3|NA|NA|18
CASSYLLREGGETDTQYF
TGTGCCAGCAGTTATCTCCTCCGAGAGGGGGGTGAGACAGATACGCAGTATTTT
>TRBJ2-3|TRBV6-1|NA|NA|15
CASTDGQLSTDTQYF
TGTGCCAGCACCGATGGACAGCTCAGCACAGATACGCAGTATTTT
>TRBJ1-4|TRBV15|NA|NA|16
CATSLRSPQTNEKLFF
TGTGCCACCAGCCTTAGGTCCCCCCAAACTAATGAAAAACTGTTTTTT
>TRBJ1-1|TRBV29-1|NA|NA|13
CSVANRADTEAFF
TGCAGCGTTGCCAACAGGGCGGACACTGAAGCTTTCTTT
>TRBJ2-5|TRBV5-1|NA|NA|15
CASSLGRAYQETQYF
TGCGCCAGCAGCTTGGGGAGGGCCTACCAAGAGACCCAGTACTTC
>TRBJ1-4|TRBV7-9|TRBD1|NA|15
CASSSYRDRTEKLFF
TGTGCCAGCAGCTCGTACCGGGACAGAACTGAAAAACTGTTTTTT
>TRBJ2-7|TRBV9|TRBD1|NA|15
CASSVSWDRVNEQYF
TGTGCCAGCAGCGTATCCTGGGACAGGGTTAACGAGCAGTACTTC
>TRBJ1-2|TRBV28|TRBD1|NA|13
CASRTGGGYGYTF
TGTGCCAGCAGAACAGGGGGCGGGTATGGCTACACCTTC
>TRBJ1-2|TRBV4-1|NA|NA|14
CASSQLQGGYGYTF
TGCGCCAGCAGCCAACTACAGGGTGGCTATGGCTACACCTTC
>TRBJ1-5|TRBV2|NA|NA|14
CASSAWSDYQPQHF
TGTGCCAGCAGTGCGTGGTCCGACTATCAGCCCCAGCATTTT
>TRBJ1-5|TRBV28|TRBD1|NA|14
CASRRTGDRQPQHF
TGTGCCAGCAGACGGACAGGGGACCGTCAGCCCCAGCATTTT
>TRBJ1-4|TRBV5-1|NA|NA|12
CATLMRKEKLFF
TGCGCCACCCTGATGCGGAAAGAAAAACTGTTTTTT
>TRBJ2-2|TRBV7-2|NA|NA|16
CASSLGSLRATGELFF
TGTGCCAGCAGCTTAGGGAGTTTGAGGGCCACCGGGGAGCTGTTTTTT
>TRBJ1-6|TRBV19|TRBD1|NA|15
CASSLTDRALSPLHF
TGTGCCAGTAGTCTTACGGACAGGGCACTTTCACCCCTCCACTTT
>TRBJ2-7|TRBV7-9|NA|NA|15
CASSLDGSAAYEQYF
TGTGCCAGCAGCTTAGATGGGTCGGCAGCCTACGAGCAGTACTTC
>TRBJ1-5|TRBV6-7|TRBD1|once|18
CASSFGDRGNYSNQPQHF
TGTGCCAGCAGTTTTGGGGACAGGGGAAATTATAGCAATCAGCCCCAGCATTTT
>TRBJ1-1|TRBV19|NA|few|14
CASSIEVVNTEAFF
TGTGCCAGTAGTATAGAGGTCGTGAACACTGAAGCTTTCTTT
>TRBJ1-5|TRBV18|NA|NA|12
CASSQGSQPQHF
TGTGCCAGCTCCCAGGGGAGTCAGCCCCAGCATTTT
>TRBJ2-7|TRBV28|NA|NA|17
CASSLTQASTHTYEQYF
TGTGCCAGCAGTCTCACTCAGGCCTCTACCCATACCTACGAGCAGTACTTC
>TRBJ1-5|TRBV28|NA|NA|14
CASSRTGNNQPQHF
TGTGCCAGCAGTCGGACGGGAAACAATCAGCCCCAGCATTTT
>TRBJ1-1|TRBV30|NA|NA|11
CAWNRNTEAFF
TGTGCCTGGAACCGGAACACTGAAGCTTTCTTT
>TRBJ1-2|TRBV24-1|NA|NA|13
CATSVTHNYGYTF
TGTGCCACCAGTGTCACCCACAACTATGGCTACACCTTC
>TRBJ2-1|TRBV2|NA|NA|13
CASSEAGMNEQFF
TGTGCCAGCAGTGAGGCGGGGATGAATGAGCAGTTCTTC
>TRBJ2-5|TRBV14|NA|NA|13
CASSQDPQETQYF
TGTGCCAGCAGCCAAGATCCCCAAGAGACCCAGTACTTC
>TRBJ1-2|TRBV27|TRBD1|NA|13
CASSSVNRGGYTF
TGTGCCAGCAGTTCGGTTAACAGGGGTGGCTACACCTTC
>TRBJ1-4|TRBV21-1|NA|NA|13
CASGAATNEKLFF
TGTGCCAGCGGTGCTGCAACTAATGAAAAACTGTTTTTT
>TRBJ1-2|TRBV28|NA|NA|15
CASISITGTEYGYTF
TGTGCCAGCATTAGCATCACAGGGACGGAATATGGCTACACCTTC
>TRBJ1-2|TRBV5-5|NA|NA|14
CASSLEGADYGYTF
TGTGCCAGCAGCTTGGAAGGGGCGGACTATGGCTACACCTTC
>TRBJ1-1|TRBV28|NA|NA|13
CASSSRTDWGAFF
TGTGCCAGCAGTTCCAGGACGGATTGGGGCGCTTTCTTT
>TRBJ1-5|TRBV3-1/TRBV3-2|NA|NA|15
CASSQSWDNNQPQHF
TGTGCCAGCAGCCAAAGTTGGGACAACAATCAGCCCCAGCATTTT
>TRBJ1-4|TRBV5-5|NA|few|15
CASSLAGGKNEKLFF
TGTGCCAGCAGCTTGGCTGGCGGAAAGAATGAAAAACTGTTTTTT